These 23 T cell receptor beta chains originate from one sample sequenced in a study of blood T cell repertoires in COVID-19. Assay: immunoSEQ multiplex PCR; the TCRdb copy retains only in-frame clones and omits some. The sample shows about 20,000 clones, 75% to 90% of them seen only once. Material: peripheral blood. The receptor source for this set is a man older than 75 with active or convalescent COVID-19.

The chain couples TRBV10-3 to TRBJ1-2; 7 bases agree with TRBD1. Trimming removed 6 bases from V and 2 bases from J; junction bases left unmatched: 9. This CDR3 contains 15 residues. CDR1 ENHRY and CDR2 SYGVKD come from the germline V gene. CDR3 region: CAIRKTGDSNYGYTF. The CDR3 DNA is TGTGCCATCAGGAAAACAGGGGACTCCAACTATGGCTACACCTTC.

The V call is TRBV7-2, the J call TRBJ1-3; TRBD1 matches 7 bases. The germline gives CDR1 SGHTA, CDR2 FQGNSA. The V gene end was trimmed by 1 base and the J gene end by 4 bases; junction bases not matched to a gene: 7. This CDR3 has 16 amino acids. The CDR3 loop is CASSLEDRVLGNTIYF. The CDR3 DNA follows: TGTGCCAGCAGCTTAGAAGACAGGGTCTTAGGAAACACCATATATTTT. The full variable domain, completed using reference TRBV7-2 and TRBJ1-3, is GAGVSQSPSNKVTEKGKDVELRCDPISGHTALYWYRQSLGQGLEFLIYFQGNSAPDKSGLPSDRFSAERTGGSVSTLTIQRTQQEDSAVYLCASSLEDRVLGNTIYFGEGSWLTVV.

As regards this clone: The junction and the germline gene differ at one end; a read error may be behind it. The chain recombines TRBV7-7 with TRBJ2-2; D might be TRBD1 (6 bases). CDR3 size: 16 residues. Per germline, CDR1 SSHAT and CDR2 FNYEAQ (reference sequence). CDR3 nucleotide sequence: TGTGCTAGCAGCTTAATACCCTCAGGGGATCCCGGGGAGCTGTTTTTT. This codes for CASSLIPSGDPGELFF.

The chain carries TRBV5-6 and TRBJ2-7; possibly TRBD2 for D (6 bases). The V end lost 4 bases, the J end lost 6 bases, and 17 bases lay between the germline ends. Germline V gene sequence: CDR1 SGHDT, CDR2 YYEEEE. This CDR3 is 14 amino acids long. This CDR3 reads CASSVDYSVSEQYF. Written as DNA, the CDR3 is TGTGCCAGCAGCGTGGACTATTCGGTCAGCGAGCAGTACTTC. Supplemented by reference TRBV5-6 and TRBJ2-7, the full variable domain reads DAGVTQSPTHLIKTRGQQVTLRCSPKSGHDTVSWYQQALGQGPQFIFQYYEEEERQRGNFPDRFSGHQFPNYSSELNVNALLLGDSALYLCASSVDYSVSEQYFGPGTRLTVT.

On this clone: The germline gene is not matched at one end of the junction; a read error may be the cause. This rearrangement joins TRBV7-7 to TRBJ2-1; tentatively, D is TRBD2 (5 bases). CDR1 is SSHAT and CDR2 is FNYEAQ in the germline V gene (reference sequence). The CDR3 is 16 residues long. CDR3 amino acids: CASSLGLPSSYNEQFF. In DNA form, the CDR3 reads TGTGCTAGCAGCTTAGGACTTCCCAGCTCCTACAATGAGCAGTTCTTC. The complete variable domain, with remaining parts taken from reference TRBV7-7 and TRBJ2-1, reads GAGVSQSPRYKVTKRGQDVTLRCDPISSHATLYWYQQALGQGPEFLTYFNYEAQPDKSGLPSDRFSAERPEGSISTLTIQRTEQRDSAMYRCASSLGLPSSYNEQFFGPGTRLTVL.

In its sample, this clone ranks as medium-sized. The chain recombines TRBV5-1 with TRBJ1-2; 7 bases match TRBD1. V trimming: 4 bases; J trimming: 6 bases; junction bases outside the gene matches: 9. This CDR3 is built from 14 residues. Germline CDR1 reads SGHRS; CDR2 reads YFSETQ. The CDR3 loop reads CASSRSGTDDGYTF. The CDR3 bases are TGCGCCAGCAGCCGAAGTGGGACAGACGATGGCTACACCTTC.

This clone occurred a few times. The rearrangement links TRBV7-9 to TRBJ2-3; D remains unclear. This CDR3 has 12 amino acids. CDR1 and CDR2 from the germline V gene are SEHNR and FQNEAQ (reference sequence). With 3 bases removed from V and 3 bases from J, the gap between germline ends came to 4 bases. In nucleotides, the CDR3 is TGTGCCAGCAGCTTCGGTACAGATACGCAGTATTTT. Translation: CASSFGTDTQYF. Drawing the rest from reference TRBV7-9 and TRBJ2-3, the complete variable domain is DTGVSQNPRHKITKRGQNVTFRCDPISEHNRLYWYRQTLGQGPEFLTYFQNEAQLEKSRLLSDRFSAERPKGSFSTLEIQRTEQGDSAMYLCASSFGTDTQYFGPGTRLTVL.

This chain uses TRBV28 with TRBJ2-7; 9 bases align to TRBD2. Germline values: CDR1 MDHEN, CDR2 SYDVKM. V gave up 6 bases and J gave up 1 base; unmatched junction bases: 4. There are 14 residues in the CDR3. Here the CDR3 DNA reads TGTGCCAGCAGGGCGGGGGGGCCTTCCTACGAGCAGTACTTC. Its translation: CASRAGGPSYEQYF.

The chain is built from TRBV6-5 and TRBJ2-5; D is unclear. This CDR3 has 14 residues. Trimming removed 5 bases from V and 4 bases from J, with 14 bases in between. Germline V gene sequence: CDR1 MNHEY, CDR2 SVGAGI. CDR3 residues: CASSRTDGAETQYF. DNA of the CDR3: TGTGCCAGCAGTCGAACCGATGGAGCAGAGACCCAGTACTTC.

CDR3 nucleotides: TGTGCCACCAGCAGAGGGCGGAGCGGCCACACAGATACGCAGTATTTT. Translating gives CATSRGRSGHTDTQYF. The V gene is TRBV15, the J gene TRBJ2-3; D possibly corresponds to TRBD2 (5 bases). The germline V and J ends were trimmed by 1 base and 2 bases, with 13 bases remaining between them. This CDR3 comprises 16 residues. In germline, CDR1 is LNHNV, CDR2 YYDKDF (reference sequence).

V and J are TRBV6-1 and TRBJ1-1, with D tentatively TRBD1 (5 bases). CDR1 is MNHNS, CDR2 SASEGT, per germline. The V end lost 0 bases, the J end lost 4 bases, and 12 bases lay between the germline ends. This CDR3 spans 15 amino acids. Here the CDR3 DNA reads TGTGCCAGCAGTGAAGCGCTTCGGGGGGGCACTGAAGCTTTCTTT. Translated: CASSEALRGGTEAFF.

The chain employs TRBV19 and TRBJ2-3, with 8 bases matching TRBD1. Losses at the gene ends were 4 bases for V and 2 bases for J; bases not matched to a gene: 5. CDR1 is LNHDA and CDR2 is SQIVND in the germline V gene (reference sequence). The CDR3 has 15 residues. CDR3 sequence reads: CASSTGDRITDTQYF. The CDR3 nucleotides are TGTGCCAGTAGTACGGGGGACAGGATCACAGATACGCAGTATTTT. The full variable domain, rest sourced from reference TRBV19 and TRBJ2-3, is DGGITQSPKYLFRKEGQNVTLSCEQNLNHDAMYWYRQDPGQGLRLIYYSQIVNDFQKGDIAEGYSVSREKKESFPLTVTSAQKNPTAFYLCASSTGDRITDTQYFGPGTRLTVL.

This chain connects TRBV5-6 to TRBJ2-2; the D is unclear. The length of the CDR3 is 11 residues. Germline lookup yields CDR1 SGHDT and CDR2 YYEEEE. Trimming removed 0 bases from V and 10 bases from J, with 4 bases in between. The CDR3 nucleotides read TGTGCCAGCAGCTTGGCGGTGGAGCTGTTTTTT. Translation: CASSLAVELFF.

This clone has more than one count but fewer than ten. The chain carries TRBV9 and TRBJ1-6; 12 bases are shared with TRBD1. Germline V gene lookup returns CDR1 SGDLS and CDR2 YYNGEE. V trimming: 0 bases; J trimming: 12 bases; junction bases outside the gene matches: 4. The CDR3 covers 15 residues. The DNA for the CDR3 is TGTGCCAGCAGCGTAGATGGGACAGGGGGCCTACCCCTCCACTTT. Residues: CASSVDGTGGLPLHF.

This clone was picked up one time. This chain's CDR3 is CASSDQRGDTQYF. The CDR3 coding sequence is TGTGCCAGCAGTGACCAGCGGGGAGATACGCAGTATTTT. The chain is built from TRBV6-4 and TRBJ2-3, with 7 bases aligning to TRBD2. Germline V gene sequence: CDR1 MRHNA, CDR2 SNTAGT. The CDR3 has 13 amino acids. V shed 2 bases, J shed 5 bases, and the junction held 1 base outside the gene matches.

This clone was detected a few times. The chain recombines TRBV18 with TRBJ2-5, with 8 bases that match TRBD1. V dropped 0 bases and J dropped 6; count of bases not matched to a gene: 12. In germline, CDR1 is KGHSH, CDR2 LQKENI. The CDR3 runs to 17 residues. The chain's CDR3 is CASSPPGTGSSRKTQYF. Written as DNA, the CDR3 is TGTGCCAGCTCACCACCGGGGACAGGTTCGTCGCGGAAGACCCAGTACTTC.

The chain uses TRBV7-2 and TRBJ1-2; D gene unclear. Trimming cost V 1 base and J 3 bases, with 12 bases left between them. The CDR3 consists of 15 residues. CDR1 is SGHTA, CDR2 FQGNSA, per germline. Here the CDR3 reads CASSLVGQTHYGYTF. For the CDR3, the DNA is TGTGCCAGCAGCTTAGTCGGCCAGACACACTATGGCTACACCTTC.

The V gene is TRBV3-1 (or the pseudogene TRBV3-2), the J gene TRBJ1-2, with D perhaps TRBD1 (6 bases). The V end lost 10 bases, the J end lost 8 bases, and 17 bases lay between the germline ends. Germline V CDR1 and CDR2: LGHDT, YNNKEL (reference sequence). This CDR3 is 12 amino acids long. The CDR3, as DNA: TGTGCCACCTCGAGACAGGCGGAGGGCTACACCTTC. Amino acids: CATSRQAEGYTF.

This chain links TRBV4-2 with TRBJ1-2; 11 bases fit TRBD1. The CDR3 spans 17 residues. The V gene end was trimmed by 3 bases and the J gene end by 0 bases; junction bases not matched to a gene: 6. From germline, CDR1 is LGHNA and CDR2 YNFKEQ. CDR3 DNA: TGTGCCAGCAGCCAGCCGGGACAGGGGGATTCTAACTATGGCTACACCTTC. This sequence encodes CASSQPGQGDSNYGYTF.

The V call is TRBV5-1, the J call TRBJ2-1; 9 bases are shared with TRBD2. This CDR3 contains 15 residues. The V and J ends lost 0 bases and 4 bases, in that order; junction bases with no gene match: 2. Germline lookup yields CDR1 SGHRS and CDR2 YFSETQ. CDR3 amino acids: CASSLVLAGYNEQFF. Here the CDR3 DNA reads TGCGCCAGCAGCTTGGTCCTAGCGGGGTACAATGAGCAGTTCTTC.

The chain employs TRBV10-3 and TRBJ1-1, with D uncertain. Trimming took 4 bases from V and 5 from J, leaving 11 bases between them. CDR1 is ENHRY and CDR2 is SYGVKD in the germline V gene. The CDR3 spans 13 residues. The chain's CDR3 is CAISAFGETEAFF. The CDR3 DNA reads as TGTGCCATCAGTGCTTTCGGGGAGACTGAAGCTTTCTTT.

This sequence joins TRBV5-1 and TRBJ2-3, with TRBD1 as a possible D gene (6 bases). Between the trimmed V and J ends, which lost 3 bases and 4 bases, there was a span of 12 bases. CDR3 size: 14 residues. In germline, CDR1 is SGHRS, CDR2 YFSETQ. CDR3 in DNA: TGCGCCAGCAGCTCACAGGGTGGGCCAGATACGCAGTATTTT. Translated, it gives CASSSQGGPDTQYF.

In this sample, this clone turned up once. The chain links TRBV11-2 to TRBJ2-3; 9 bases are a match to TRBD1. V lost 5 bases and J lost 4; bases outside the gene matches: 4. CDR1 and CDR2 (germline): SGHAT, FQNNGV. The CDR3 covers 14 residues. The CDR3 DNA sequence: TGTGCCAGCAGCCGGGACAGGGCCTCAGATACGCAGTATTTT. Translated: CASSRDRASDTQYF.